A selection of T cell receptor beta chains follows, all from one sample in a study of cytomegalovirus exposure and HLA in healthy donors. Libraries were prepared by immunoSEQ multiplex PCR; TCRdb keeps only in-frame clonotypes and omits some of them. The sample has about 180,000 clones; approximately 80% are singletons. Sequenced: PBMCs. The receptors were gathered from a woman aged 18-29 years in good health and CMV-seropositive. The CDR3 runs from the conserved cysteine through the conserved F or W. A D gene is named only where the DNA matches it firmly. Not every row has a clone size; where given, it reads once, few, many or a size class.

v_gene: TRBV5-1
d_gene: TRBD2
abundance: .
j_gene: TRBJ2-5
CDR3nt: TGCGCCAGCAGCACCAGACTAGCTACTTACTTC
CDR3aa: CASSTRLATYF

v_gene: TRBV5-1
d_gene: TRBD2
abundance: .
j_gene: TRBJ2-3
CDR3nt: TGCGCCAGCAGCTCGGACAGGCCATTACTAGCGGGGGGAACAGATACGCAGTATTTT
CDR3aa: CASSSDRPLLAGGTDTQYF

v_gene: TRBV7-6
d_gene: TRBD1
abundance: once
j_gene: TRBJ1-3
CDR3nt: TGTGCCAGCAGCTTAGCACAGGGGTTCTCTGGAAACACCATATATTTT
CDR3aa: CASSLAQGFSGNTIYF

v_gene: TRBV28
d_gene: .
abundance: .
j_gene: TRBJ1-2
CDR3nt: TGTGCCAGCAGTTTATCGGCGGGCATGCGGAGCTACACCTTC
CDR3aa: CASSLSAGMRSYTF

v_gene: TRBV7-8
d_gene: .
abundance: once
j_gene: TRBJ1-3
CDR3nt: TGTGCCAGCAGCTACCAAGAGGGTTTTGGAAACACCATATATTTT
CDR3aa: CASSYQEGFGNTIYF

v_gene: TRBV28
d_gene: TRBD1
abundance: once
j_gene: TRBJ1-5
CDR3nt: TGTGCCAGCAGGGCTGGCTCAGGGGGACCCAATCAGCCCCAGCATTTT
CDR3aa: CASRAGSGGPNQPQHF

v_gene: TRBV7-2
d_gene: .
abundance: .
j_gene: TRBJ2-3
CDR3nt: TGTGCCAGCAGCCGCAACCCTAGCTTTGGGGGCACAGATACGCAGTATTTT
CDR3aa: CASSRNPSFGGTDTQYF

v_gene: TRBV29-1
d_gene: TRBD2
abundance: .
j_gene: TRBJ2-3
CDR3nt: TGCAGCGTTGATGAAAGCGGGGGAGCGGATACGCAGTATTTT
CDR3aa: CSVDESGGADTQYF

v_gene: TRBV6-5
d_gene: .
abundance: .
j_gene: TRBJ2-2
CDR3nt: TGTGCCAGCAGTGTCACTAGCACCGGGGAGCTGTTTTTT
CDR3aa: CASSVTSTGELFF

v_gene: TRBV30
d_gene: .
abundance: .
j_gene: TRBJ2-5
CDR3nt: TGTGCCTGGAGTCAGCGGTCCGGGGAGACCCAGTACTTC
CDR3aa: CAWSQRSGETQYF

v_gene: TRBV7-7
d_gene: .
abundance: once
j_gene: TRBJ2-1
CDR3nt: TGTGCCAGCAGCCGCAGCGGACTTTGGAATAATGAGCAGTTCTTC
CDR3aa: CASSRSGLWNNEQFF

v_gene: TRBV2
d_gene: .
abundance: .
j_gene: TRBJ1-1
CDR3nt: TGTGCCAGCAGTGAAGCGCTTCGGACGGGGGGGACTGAAGCTTTCTTT
CDR3aa: CASSEALRTGGTEAFF